The next 20 T cell receptor beta chains were all read from a single sample in a study of shared clonotypes between healthy human individuals. TCRdb's copy holds only in-frame clones and misses some; the assay was immunoSEQ multiplex PCR. The sample has about half a million clones; roughly 77% are singletons. What was sequenced was PBMCs. The receptors here all came from a woman aged 40 to 55 in good health. Some clones in this sample may be carry-over from other donors' samples.

The V gene is TRBV27, the J gene TRBJ2-2, with 7 bases fitting TRBD2. Trimming cost V 3 bases and J 1 base; bases outside gene matches: 5. Germline loops: CDR1 MNHEY, CDR2 SMNVEV (reference sequence). The CDR3 totals 16 residues. The CDR3, as DNA: TGTGCCAGCAGTTTGGGTCCGGGAGGGAACACCGGGGAGCTGTTTTTT. Translation: CASSLGPGGNTGELFF.

With respect to this clone: One end of the junction varies from germline; a read error may be responsible. The chain combines TRBV7-9 with TRBJ2-2, with a weak D call TRBD2 (5 bases). CDR3 length: 16 residues. CDR1 and CDR2 from the germline V gene are SEHNR and FQNEAQ (reference sequence). The CDR3 bases are TGTGCCAGCGGCCTCCACCCGAAGGGAAATCACCGGGGAGCTGTTTTT. Translating gives CASGLHPKGNHRGAVF.

In its sample, this clone was seen a few times. The DNA of the CDR3 is TGTGCCAGCAGGCAAGGGGGCACTGAAGCTTTCTTT. Translated: CASRQGGTEAFF. The chain has TRBV6-6 and TRBJ1-1, with a weak D call TRBD1 (6 bases). The germline CDR1 and CDR2 sequences are MNHNY and SVGAGI (reference sequence). V lost 6 bases, J lost 4 bases, and 9 bases lay in between. The CDR3 loop spans 12 amino acids.

The V and J genes are TRBV9 and TRBJ2-2; 11 bases line up with TRBD2. J gave up 8 bases and V 0 bases, and 9 bases lay outside the gene matches. Germline assignment: CDR1 SGDLS and CDR2 YYNGEE. This CDR3 has 17 amino acids. CDR3 DNA: TGTGCCAGCAGCGTAGCTCCAGTAGCGGGAGGGCGTGGGGAGCTGTTTTTT. Translation gives CASSVAPVAGGRGELFF.

V and J are TRBV28 and TRBJ2-1; 9 bases are a match to TRBD1. The V gene end was trimmed by 7 bases and the J gene end by 1 base; junction bases not matched to a gene: 11. The CDR3 has 17 residues. Germline CDR1 is MDHEN and CDR2 is SYDVKM. The CDR3 loop is CASKVGQGDESYNEQFF. The CDR3 DNA reads TGTGCCAGCAAGGTGGGACAGGGTGACGAGTCCTACAATGAGCAGTTCTTC.

This clone was found a few times. This sequence joins TRBV7-2 and TRBJ2-1; TRBD2 aligns across 9 bases. The junction had 10 bases not matched to a gene; V was cut back by 6 bases and J by 7 bases. The CDR3 totals 15 residues. CDR1 is SGHTA, CDR2 FQGNSA, per germline. The CDR3 loop reads CASRLSSGSQNEQFF. In nucleotides, the CDR3 is TGTGCCAGCAGATTAAGTAGCGGGAGTCAAAATGAGCAGTTCTTC.

The V and J genes are TRBV11-2 and TRBJ2-1, with D unclear. CDR3 size: 15 residues. Trimming cost V 5 bases and J 1 base, with 12 bases left between them. Germline CDR1 SGHAT, CDR2 FQNNGV. CDR3 loop: CASSPSRSSYNEQFF. Here the CDR3 DNA reads TGTGCCAGCAGCCCCAGCAGGAGTTCCTACAATGAGCAGTTCTTC.

This chain connects TRBV19 to TRBJ1-5, with D unclear. CDR1 is LNHDA, CDR2 SQIVND, per germline (reference sequence). The CDR3 is 11 amino acids. The CDR3 is CASDGGYPQHF. The CDR3 coding sequence is TGTGCGTCTGACGGAGGTTATCCCCAGCATTTT.

The V call is TRBV27, the J call TRBJ1-2; 7 positions match TRBD1. This CDR3 contains 14 residues. V was pared by 5 bases and J by 4 bases, with 7 bases of the junction left unmatched. Germline V gene lookup returns CDR1 MNHEY and CDR2 SMNVEV (reference sequence). CDR3 DNA sequence: TGTGCCAGCAGTCCCCAAGGACAGGTCTATGGCTACACCTTC. Translation gives CASSPQGQVYGYTF.

This rearrangement joins TRBV5-1 to TRBJ1-1; D perhaps matches TRBD1 (6 bases). CDR1 is SGHRS and CDR2 is YFSETQ in the germline V gene. This CDR3 has 16 residues. Trimming pared 0 bases from V and 5 bases from J, leaving 17 bases between. CDR3 amino acids: CASSLGPTGRGTEAFF. DNA for the CDR3: TGCGCCAGCAGCTTGGGGCCTACAGGGAGGGGAACTGAAGCTTTCTTT.

This chain links TRBV11-2 with TRBJ2-1; D not resolved. Trimming pared 0 bases from V and 5 bases from J, leaving 8 bases between. The CDR3 totals 14 residues. From germline, CDR1 is SGHAT and CDR2 FQNNGV. CDR3: CASSLEVADNEQFF. CDR3 nucleotides: TGTGCCAGCAGCTTAGAAGTCGCAGACAATGAGCAGTTCTTC. The whole variable domain, remainder taken from reference TRBV11-2 and TRBJ2-1, is EAGVAQSPRYKIIEKRQSVAFWCNPISGHATLYWYQQILGQGPKLLIQFQNNGVVDDSQLPKDRFSAERLKGVDSTLKIQPAKLEDSAVYLCASSLEVADNEQFFGPGTRLTVL.

V is TRBV28 and J is TRBJ1-5, with a tentative D call TRBD1 (6 bases). Trimming cost V 7 bases and J 6 bases, with 22 bases left between them. This CDR3 contains 16 residues. CDR1 is MDHEN, CDR2 SYDVKM, per germline. CDR3 amino acids: CASIPHLLGASQPQHF. The CDR3 nucleotides read TGTGCCAGCATCCCCCATTTGTTGGGGGCTAGTCAGCCCCAGCATTTT.

The gene calls are TRBV30 and TRBJ2-7, with 11 bases matching TRBD2. The CDR3 sequence is 16 residues long. Germline trimming cut 2 bases from V and 1 base from J; bases unmatched to any gene: 7. Germline V gene data show CDR1 as GTSNPN and CDR2 as SVGIG (reference sequence). The CDR3 DNA reads TGTGCCTGGAGTACCGGGACTAGCGGAACTTCCTACGAGCAGTACTTC. This sequence encodes CAWSTGTSGTSYEQYF.

This clone occurred a few times. The rearrangement links TRBV28 to TRBJ2-7; 7 nucleotides match TRBD2. The CDR3 is 11 amino acids. V lost 10 bases, J lost 4 bases, and 4 bases stayed unmatched. The germline V gene encodes CDR1 MDHEN and CDR2 SYDVKM. This chain's CDR3 is CATARGYEQYF. CDR3 DNA sequence: TGTGCCACGGCGCGGGGGTACGAGCAGTACTTC.

The chain uses TRBV4-1 and TRBJ1-4, with D hard to call. From germline, CDR1 is MGHRA and CDR2 YSYEKL. The CDR3 runs to 16 residues. V gave up 2 bases and J gave up 2 bases, with 12 bases separating them. CDR3: CASSQTGRATNEKLFF. CDR3 nucleotides: TGCGCCAGCAGCCAAACCGGCCGGGCCACTAATGAAAAACTGTTTTTT.

This chain joins TRBV27 and TRBJ1-4; no clear D gene. Germline values: CDR1 MNHEY, CDR2 SMNVEV (reference sequence). The CDR3 loop spans 17 amino acids. Trimming shortened V by 7 bases and J by 0 bases, and 18 bases separated the two germline ends. DNA for the CDR3: TGTGCCAGCATTGCGGGCACAGTCTTGGCAACTAATGAAAAACTGTTTTTT. This gives the protein CASIAGTVLATNEKLFF.

The rearrangement links TRBV4-1 to TRBJ2-2; 7 bases align to TRBD2. Germline V lookup: CDR1 MGHRA, CDR2 YSYEKL. This CDR3 contains 18 residues. V was pared by 1 base and J by 2 bases, with 10 bases of the junction left unmatched. Written as DNA, the CDR3 is TGCGCCAGCAGCCAAGTGGCCCTCGCGGGGGAAAACACCGGGGAGCTGTTTTTT. This gives the protein CASSQVALAGENTGELFF.

The V call is TRBV21-1, the J call TRBJ2-2; the DNA was not compared with TRBD1, the D call given in the table. TRBV21-1 is a known pseudogene. The CDR3 has 15 amino acids. CDR3 bases: TGTGCCAGCAGTACAGGACACCGCAACACCGGGGAGCTGTTTTTT. It specifies CASSTGHRNTGELFF.

This clone was recorded once. The CDR3 here is CASSQGWLDQPQHF. The CDR3 bases are TGTGCCAGCAGCCAAGGGTGGTTGGATCAGCCCCAGCATTTT. J is TRBJ1-5 and V is TRBV6-1; D ambiguous. This CDR3 is built from 14 residues. The ends were cut back, 6 bases at V and 5 bases at J, with 14 bases in the middle. Germline values: CDR1 MNHNS, CDR2 SASEGT.

The chain is built from TRBV5-1 and TRBJ2-2; 8 bases match TRBD2. The CDR3 sequence is 14 residues long. V was clipped by 2 bases and J by 7 bases; unmatched bases: 4. The germline V gene encodes CDR1 SGHRS and CDR2 YFSETQ. The CDR3 spells CASSFREGSGELFF. For the CDR3, the DNA is TGCGCCAGCAGCTTCCGGGAGGGGAGCGGGGAGCTGTTTTTT.